This TCR beta chain was observed in a study of shared clonotypes between healthy human individuals. Study background: CD4 naive and memory got three plates each, CD8 naive two, CD8 memory one. Study conclusions and caveats: Naive subsets, compared against memory subsets, generally had larger estimated richness values. Rarefaction exposed incomplete sorted-subset sequencing despite large depth.

It was CD45RO-negative cells, positively selected for CCR7, that made up naive CD8 cells, with terminally differentiated effector memory CD45RA+ cells excluded. With V trimmed by 2 bases and J by 4 bases, 3 bases remained unmatched. Germline loops: CDR1 MNHEY, CDR2 SMNVEV (reference sequence). This CDR3 spans 14 amino acids. On this clone: Its target is not known.

As originally analysed: Junction-only sequences without quality scores were provided by ImmunoSEQ, so filtering was different. Data came from immunoSEQ multiplex PCR; TCRdb stores just in-frame clones and leaves some out. The V and J calls and clone size were taken over from that table, and D and trimming were inferred from the DNA. The profile covers a few hundred thousand clones, with less than 97% appearing a single time and 0.09% to 0.13% taken by the ten largest. The sequence came from a woman aged 25 to 39 in good health. The material sequenced was naive CD8+ T cells sorted from blood. The rearrangement joins TRBV27 to TRBJ1-1; TRBD1 matches at 8 bases. The CDR3 bases are TGTGCCAGCAGTTTACAGGGGGCGGTCACTGAAGCTTTCTTT. As protein: CASSLQGAVTEAFF.